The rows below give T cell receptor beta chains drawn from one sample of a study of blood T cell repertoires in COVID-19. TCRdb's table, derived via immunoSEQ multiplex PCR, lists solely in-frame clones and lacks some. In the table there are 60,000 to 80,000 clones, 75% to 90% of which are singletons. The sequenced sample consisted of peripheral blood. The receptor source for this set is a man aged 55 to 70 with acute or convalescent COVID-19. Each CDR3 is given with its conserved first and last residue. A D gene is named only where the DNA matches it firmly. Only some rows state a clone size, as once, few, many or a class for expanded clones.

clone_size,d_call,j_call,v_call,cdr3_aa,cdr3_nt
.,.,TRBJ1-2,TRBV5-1,CASSFRGEYGYTF,TGCGCCAGCAGCTTCCGGGGAGAATATGGCTACACCTTC
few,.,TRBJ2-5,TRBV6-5,CASKTTGFETQYF,TGTGCCAGCAAGACGACAGGTTTCGAGACCCAGTACTTC
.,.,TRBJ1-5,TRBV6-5,CASSPSGGNQPQHF,TGTGCCAGCAGTCCCTCGGGGGGAAATCAGCCCCAGCATTTT
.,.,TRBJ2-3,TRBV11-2,CASSLGPGRLDTQYF,TGTGCCAGCAGCTTAGGGCCAGGGAGGTTAGATACGCAGTATTTT
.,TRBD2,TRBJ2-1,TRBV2,CASSEPSGAGGTYNEQFF,TGTGCCAGCAGTGAACCTAGCGGAGCCGGCGGGACCTACAATGAGCAGTTCTTC
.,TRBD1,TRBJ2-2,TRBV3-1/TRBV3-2,CASSRPQGAGELFF,TGTGCCAGCAGCCGGCCACAGGGGGCCGGGGAGCTGTTTTTT
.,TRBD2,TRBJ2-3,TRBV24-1,CATSVAGVDTQYF,TGTGCCACCAGTGTCGCGGGGGTAGATACGCAGTATTTT
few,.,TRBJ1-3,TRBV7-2,CASSLAPTSSGNTIYF,TGTGCCAGCAGCTTAGCGCCCACGAGCTCTGGAAACACCATATATTTT
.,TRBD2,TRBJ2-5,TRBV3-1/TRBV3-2,CASSRGGRETQYF,TGTGCCAGCAGCCGGGGGGGGAGAGAGACCCAGTACTTC
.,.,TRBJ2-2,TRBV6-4,CASSDSAGRIGELFF,TGTGCCAGCAGTGACTCGGCAGGGCGAATAGGGGAGCTGTTTTTT
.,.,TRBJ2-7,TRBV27,CASRHPGMEQYF,TGTGCCAGCCGCCACCCAGGGATGGAGCAGTACTTC
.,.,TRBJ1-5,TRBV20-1,CSASRSGGYSNQPQHF,TGCAGTGCTAGTAGGAGCGGGGGGTATAGCAATCAGCCCCAGCATTTT
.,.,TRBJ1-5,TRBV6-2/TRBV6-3,CASSYGPSEAGNQPQHF,TGTGCCAGCAGTTACGGACCTAGCGAGGCCGGCAATCAGCCCCAGCATTTT
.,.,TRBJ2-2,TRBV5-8,CASSSDMGTGELFF,TGTGCCAGCTCGAGTGACATGGGCACCGGGGAGCTGTTTTTT
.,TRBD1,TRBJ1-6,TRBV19,CASSDRQGYSPLHF,TGTGCCAGTAGTGACCGACAGGGATATTCACCCCTCCACTTT
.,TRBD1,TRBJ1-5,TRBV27,CASSLSTGGNQPQHF,TGTGCCAGCAGTTTATCGACAGGGGGCAATCAGCCCCAGCATTTT
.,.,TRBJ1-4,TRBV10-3,CAIQGGTNEKLFF,TGTGCCATACAAGGGGGAACTAATGAAAAACTGTTTTTT
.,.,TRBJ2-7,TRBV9,CASSIGEGRFEQYF,TGTGCCAGCAGCATAGGTGAGGGCCGTTTTGAGCAGTACTTC
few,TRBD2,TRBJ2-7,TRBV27,CASSLSTLAGSIYEQYF,TGTGCCAGCAGTTTATCGACTCTAGCGGGATCGATATACGAGCAGTACTTC
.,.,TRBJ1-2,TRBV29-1,CSVIEGFYGYTF,TGCAGCGTGATAGAGGGATTCTATGGCTACACCTTC
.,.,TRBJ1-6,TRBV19,CASSEGTYNSPLHF,TGTGCCAGTAGCGAGGGCACCTATAATTCACCCCTCCACTTT
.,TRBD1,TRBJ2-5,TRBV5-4,CASSLDFSLGQGSRETQYF,TGTGCCAGCAGCTTGGATTTCTCTTTGGGACAGGGGAGCCGAGAGACCCAGTACTTC
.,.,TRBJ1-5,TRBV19,CASNTPAGSNQPQHF,TGTGCCAGTAATACCCCCGCCGGGAGCAATCAGCCCCAGCATTTT
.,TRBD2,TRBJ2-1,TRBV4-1,CASSQDRGDPTYNEQFF,TGCGCCAGCAGCCAAGATCGGGGGGACCCTACGTACAATGAGCAGTTCTTC
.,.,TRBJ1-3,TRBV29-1,CSGTGYGNTIYF,TGCAGCGGAACAGGGTACGGAAACACCATATATTTT
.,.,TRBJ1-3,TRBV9,CASSVTADGNTIYF,TGTGCCAGCAGCGTAACGGCGGATGGAAACACCATATATTTT
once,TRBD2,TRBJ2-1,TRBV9,CASSVASSGSLNEQFF,TGTGCCAGCAGCGTAGCCTCTAGCGGGAGTTTAAATGAGCAGTTCTTC
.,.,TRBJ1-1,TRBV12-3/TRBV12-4,CASSLLKSQAFF,TGTGCCAGCAGTTTATTGAAATCCCAGGCTTTCTTT
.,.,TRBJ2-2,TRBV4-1,CASSQEGARTGELFF,TGCGCCAGCAGCCAAGAGGGGGCGCGAACCGGGGAGCTGTTTTTT
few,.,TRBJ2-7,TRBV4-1,CASSLGVGYEQYF,TGCGCCAGCAGCCTCGGGGTGGGCTACGAGCAGTACTTC
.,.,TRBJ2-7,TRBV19,CASRPGTQGARIQEQYF,TGTGCCAGTAGACCCGGGACACAAGGAGCCCGAATACAAGAGCAGTACTTC
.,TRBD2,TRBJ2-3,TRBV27,CASSSTGTTGTDTQYF,TGTGCCAGCAGTTCAACCGGGACTACGGGCACAGATACGCAGTATTTT
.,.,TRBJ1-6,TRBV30,CAWRGLSSYNSPLHF,TGTGCCTGGAGGGGCCTCAGCTCCTATAATTCACCCCTCCACTTT
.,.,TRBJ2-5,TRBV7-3,CASSPGPGRGEETQYF,TGTGCCAGCAGCCCGGGACCTGGCAGGGGGGAAGAGACCCAGTACTTC
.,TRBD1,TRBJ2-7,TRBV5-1,CASSPDRDPYEQYF,TGCGCCAGCAGCCCGGACAGGGACCCCTACGAGCAGTACTTC
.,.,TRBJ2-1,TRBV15,CATSRDRSSAFYNEQFF,TGTGCCACCAGCAGAGATCGATCTAGCGCGTTTTACAATGAGCAGTTCTTC
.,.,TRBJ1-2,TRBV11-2,CASSLVSLVNYGYTF,TGTGCCAGCAGCTTAGTCAGTTTGGTGAACTATGGCTACACCTTC
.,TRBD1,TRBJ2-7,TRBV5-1,CASSLAGTGGAEQYF,TGCGCCAGCAGCTTGGCCGGGACAGGGGGGGCCGAGCAGTACTTC
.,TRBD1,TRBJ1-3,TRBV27,CASSLQGASGNTIYF,TGTGCCAGCAGTTTACAGGGGGCATCTGGAAACACCATATATTTT
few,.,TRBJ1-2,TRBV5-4,CASSSLLGATPNYGYTF,TGTGCCAGCAGCTCGCTCCTTGGGGCGACACCTAACTATGGCTACACCTTC
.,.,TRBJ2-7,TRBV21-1,CASSKEGQGNYEQYF,TGTGCCAGCAGCAAAGAAGGACAGGGCAACTACGAGCAGTACTTC
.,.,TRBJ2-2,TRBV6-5,CASRQDPNTGELFF,TGTGCCAGCCGACAGGACCCGAACACCGGGGAGCTGTTTTTT
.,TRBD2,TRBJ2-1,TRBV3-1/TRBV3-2,CASTSSGGAGNEQFF,TGTGCCAGCACCTCTAGCGGGGGGGCCGGGAATGAGCAGTTCTTC
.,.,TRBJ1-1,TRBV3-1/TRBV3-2,CASSQAAGKNTEAFF,TGTGCCAGCAGCCAAGCCGCAGGGAAGAACACTGAAGCTTTCTTT
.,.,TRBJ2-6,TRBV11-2,CASSLGRTRVSGANVLTF,TGTGCCAGCAGCTTGGGGAGAACAAGGGTCTCTGGGGCCAACGTCCTGACTTTC
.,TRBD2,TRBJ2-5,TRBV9,CASSPGVAGGRRETQYF,TGTGCCAGCAGCCCGGGGGTAGCGGGGGGCCGGAGAGAGACCCAGTACTTC
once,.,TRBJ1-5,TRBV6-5,CASSYSAGFRQPQHF,TGTGCCAGCAGTTACTCCGCGGGCTTCCGGCAGCCCCAGCATTTT
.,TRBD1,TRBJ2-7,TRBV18,CASSPVGQVRAYEQYF,TGTGCCAGCTCACCGGTGGGACAGGTTAGGGCTTACGAGCAGTACTTC